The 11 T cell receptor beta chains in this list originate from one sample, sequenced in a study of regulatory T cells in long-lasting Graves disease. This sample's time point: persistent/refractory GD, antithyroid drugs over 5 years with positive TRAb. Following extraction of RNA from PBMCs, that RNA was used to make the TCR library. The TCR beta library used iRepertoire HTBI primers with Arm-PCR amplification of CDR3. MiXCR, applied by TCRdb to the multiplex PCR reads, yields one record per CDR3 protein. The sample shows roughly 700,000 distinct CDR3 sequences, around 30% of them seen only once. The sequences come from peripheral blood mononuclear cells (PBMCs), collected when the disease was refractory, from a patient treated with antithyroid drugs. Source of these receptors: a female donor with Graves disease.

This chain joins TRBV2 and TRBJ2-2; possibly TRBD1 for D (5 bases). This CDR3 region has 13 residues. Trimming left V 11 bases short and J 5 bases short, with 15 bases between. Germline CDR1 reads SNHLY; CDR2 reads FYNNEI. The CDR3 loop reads CASTRATTGELFF. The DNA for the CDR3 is TGTGCCTCGACCAGGGCAACGACCGGGGAGCTGTTTTTT. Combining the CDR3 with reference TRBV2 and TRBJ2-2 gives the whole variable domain EPEVTQTPSHQVTQMGQEVILRCVPISNHLYFYWYRQILGQKVEFLVSFYNNEISEKSEIFDDQFSVERPDGSNFTLKIRSTKLEDSAMYFCASTRATTGELFFGEGSRLTVL.

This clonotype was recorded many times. CDR3 region: CSATPGTVSNTEAFF. CDR3 nucleotides: TGCAGTGCTACCCCCGGGACAGTTTCGAACACTGAAGCTTTCTTT. The gene calls are TRBV20-1 and TRBJ1-1, with 7 bases that match TRBD1. Germline CDR1 is DFQATT and CDR2 is SNEGSKA (reference sequence). Trimming removed 4 bases from V and 1 base from J; junction bases left unmatched: 9. The CDR3 consists of 15 residues.

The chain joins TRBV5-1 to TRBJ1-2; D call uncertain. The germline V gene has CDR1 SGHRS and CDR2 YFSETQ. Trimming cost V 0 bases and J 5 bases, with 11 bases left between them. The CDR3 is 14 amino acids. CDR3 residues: CASSLEGVGYGYTF. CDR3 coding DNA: TGCGCCAGCAGCTTGGAAGGAGTTGGATATGGCTACACCTTC.

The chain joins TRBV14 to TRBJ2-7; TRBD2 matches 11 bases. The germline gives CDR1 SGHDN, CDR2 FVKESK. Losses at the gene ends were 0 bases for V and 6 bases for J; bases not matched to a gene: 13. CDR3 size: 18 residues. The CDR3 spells CASSQERASGRLEGEQYF. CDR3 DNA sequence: TGTGCCAGCAGCCAAGAACGGGCTAGCGGGAGGCTCGAAGGCGAGCAGTACTTC. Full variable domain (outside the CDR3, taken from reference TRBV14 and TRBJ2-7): EAGVTQFPSHSVIEKGQTVTLRCDPISGHDNLYWYRRVMGKEIKFLLHFVKESKQDESGMPNNRFLAERTGGTYSTLKVQPAELEDSGVYFCASSQERASGRLEGEQYFGPGTRLTVT.

The CDR3 DNA reads as TGTGCCAGCTGCCTCAAGATTGGGTGTGAGACCCAGTACTTC. Amino acids: CASCLKIGCETQYF. This sequence joins TRBV18 and TRBJ2-5; D is unresolved. Germline values: CDR1 KGHSH, CDR2 LQKENI. This CDR3 is built from 14 residues. V dropped 7 bases and J dropped 5 bases, with 17 bases sitting between them.

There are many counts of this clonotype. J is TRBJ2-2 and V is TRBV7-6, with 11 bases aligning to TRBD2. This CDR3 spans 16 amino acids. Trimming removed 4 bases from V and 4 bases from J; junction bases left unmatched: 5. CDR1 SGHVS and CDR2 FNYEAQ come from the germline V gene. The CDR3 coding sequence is TGTGCCAGCAGCTATAGACTAGCGGGATCCACCGGGGAGCTGTTTTTT. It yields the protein CASSYRLAGSTGELFF.

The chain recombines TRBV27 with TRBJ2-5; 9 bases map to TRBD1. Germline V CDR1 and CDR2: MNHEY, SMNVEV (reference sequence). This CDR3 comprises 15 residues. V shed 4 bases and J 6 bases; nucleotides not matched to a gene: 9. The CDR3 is CASSSGQGRGQTQYF. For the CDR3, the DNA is TGTGCCAGCAGTTCGGGACAGGGCAGGGGGCAGACCCAGTACTTC.

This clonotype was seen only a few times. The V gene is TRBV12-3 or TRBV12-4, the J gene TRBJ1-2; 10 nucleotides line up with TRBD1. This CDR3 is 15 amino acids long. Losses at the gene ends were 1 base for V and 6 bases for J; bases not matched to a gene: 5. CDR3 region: CASSLDGTGEDGYTF. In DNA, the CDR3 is TGTGCCAGCAGTTTAGACGGGACAGGGGAAGATGGCTACACCTTC.

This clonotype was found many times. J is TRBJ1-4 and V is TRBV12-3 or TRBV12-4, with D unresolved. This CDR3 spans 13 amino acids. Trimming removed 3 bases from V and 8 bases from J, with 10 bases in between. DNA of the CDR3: TGTGCCAGCAGTTTCAGGAGACGGGAAAAACTGTTTTTT. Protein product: CASSFRRREKLFF.

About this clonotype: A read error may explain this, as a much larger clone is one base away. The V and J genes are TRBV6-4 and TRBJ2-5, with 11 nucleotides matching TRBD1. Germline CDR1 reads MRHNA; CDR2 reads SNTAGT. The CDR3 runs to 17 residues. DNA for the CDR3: TGTGCCGGCAGTCCACCCCGAGGACAGGGGGCCGTAGAGACCCAGTACTTC. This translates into CAGSPPRGQGAVETQYF.

Here the CDR3 reads CASSRDRTGELFF. In nucleotides, the CDR3 is TGTGCCAGCAGCAGAGACAGGACCGGGGAGCTGTTTTTT. This chain links TRBV7-3 with TRBJ2-2, with D possibly being TRBD1 (6 bases). Germline V lookup: CDR1 SGHTA, CDR2 FQGTGA. This CDR3 region has 13 residues. V was trimmed by 5 bases and J by 5 bases, leaving 9 bases between them.